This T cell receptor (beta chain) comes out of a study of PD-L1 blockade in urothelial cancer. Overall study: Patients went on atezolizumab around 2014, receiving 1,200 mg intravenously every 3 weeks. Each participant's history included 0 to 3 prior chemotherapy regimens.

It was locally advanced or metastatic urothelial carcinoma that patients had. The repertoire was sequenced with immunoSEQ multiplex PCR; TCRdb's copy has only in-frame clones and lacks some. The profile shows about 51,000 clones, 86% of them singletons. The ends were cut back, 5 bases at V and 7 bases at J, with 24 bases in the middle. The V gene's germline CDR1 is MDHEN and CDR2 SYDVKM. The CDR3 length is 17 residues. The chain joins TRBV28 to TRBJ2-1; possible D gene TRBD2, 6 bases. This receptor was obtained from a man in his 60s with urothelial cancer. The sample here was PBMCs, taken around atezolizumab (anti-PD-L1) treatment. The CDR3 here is CASSTMWASAAWNEQFF. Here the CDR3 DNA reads TGTGCCAGCAGTACGATGTGGGCTAGCGCTGCCTGGAATGAGCAGTTCTTC.